This T cell receptor (beta chain) was obtained from a study of T cells in Graves' hyperthyroidism and ophthalmopathy. TCR beta CDR3 region amplification was performed from RNA transcripts. The study used the HTBI primer set for a first-round RT-PCR of the TCR CDR3. One entry per CDR3 protein results from TCRdb running MiXCR on the multiplex PCR reads. The repertoire has about 480,000 distinct CDR3 sequences, 22% of them found once; the top ten carry under 55%. General observations from the study: Blood also carried most thyroid clonotypes expanded above 0.001. Ophthalmopathy was model-predicted a median about 6.9 months pre-onset.

This clonotype came up many times. Its specificity is unknown. With duration under 3 months, ophthalmopathy was active: Clinical Activity Score at least 3, NOSPECS at least 4. The CDR3 runs to 15 residues. V was clipped by 5 bases and J by 2 bases, with 18 bases between them. Germline lookup yields CDR1 DFQATT and CDR2 SNEGSKA (reference sequence). Sequencing was carried out using blood. The TCR originated in a woman in her 70s with Graves' ophthalmopathy. The chain recombines TRBV20-1 with TRBJ1-1; D perhaps matches TRBD1 (6 bases). CDR3 coding DNA: TGCAGTGCTCATCCCTTGGGGGCTACCAACACTGAAGCTTTCTTT. It is translated as CSAHPLGATNTEAFF.